One and the same sample provided the 29 T cell receptor beta chains below, sequenced in a study of T cell responses to AZD1222 COVID-19 vaccine. Clones were sequenced by immunoSEQ multiplex PCR, and TCRdb holds only the in-frame ones, with some missing. This table holds 150,000 or so clones, 80% to 95% found once. This specimen consisted of peripheral blood, obtained on day 0 of AZD1222 vaccination. Source of these receptors: an adult in good health.

V gene TRBV18 combines with J gene TRBJ2-3; D possibly corresponds to TRBD1 (6 bases). V shed 1 base and J shed 3 bases, with 14 bases lying between them. The V gene's germline CDR1 is KGHSH and CDR2 LQKENI. The CDR3 has 16 amino acids. The CDR3 is CASSPRDTGKTDTQYF. CDR3 in DNA: TGTGCCAGCTCACCACGCGATACAGGGAAGACAGATACGCAGTATTTT.

V is TRBV9 and J is TRBJ2-7, with TRBD1 matching over 7 bases. The V and J ends lost 3 bases and 2 bases, in that order; junction bases with no gene match: 8. This CDR3 region has 15 residues. From germline, CDR1 is SGDLS and CDR2 YYNGEE. This CDR3 is CASSAQTTGPYEQYF. The CDR3 nucleotides read TGTGCCAGCAGCGCACAAACGACAGGGCCCTACGAGCAGTACTTC.

The CDR3 nucleotides read TGTGCCAGCACCTTCTCACAGGGAGCGGGGGAGACCCAGTACTTC. Translation: CASTFSQGAGETQYF. The rearrangement joins TRBV3-1 (or the pseudogene TRBV3-2) to TRBJ2-5; TRBD2 might be the D (7 bases). The CDR3 extends over 15 amino acids. Between the trimmed V and J ends, which lost 7 bases and 5 bases, there was a span of 20 bases. Germline CDR1 and CDR2: LGHDT and YNNKEL (reference sequence).

This chain joins TRBV19 and TRBJ1-1; D gene ambiguous. This CDR3 has 15 amino acids. The germline V gene has CDR1 LNHDA and CDR2 SQIVND (reference sequence). The V end lost 1 base, the J end lost 1 base, and 10 bases lay between the germline ends. This CDR3 reads CASSIGAGANTEAFF. CDR3 DNA sequence: TGTGCCAGTAGTATAGGGGCCGGTGCGAACACTGAAGCTTTCTTT.

V is TRBV7-9 and J is TRBJ1-4, with D perhaps matching TRBD1 (6 bases). Germline V gene data show CDR1 as SEHNR and CDR2 as FQNEAQ (reference sequence). The CDR3 has 16 residues. With 5 bases removed from V and 0 bases from J, the gap between germline ends came to 13 bases. The CDR3 is CASSPGGAPTNEKLFF. CDR3 sequence (DNA): TGTGCCAGCAGCCCCGGGGGCGCCCCAACTAATGAAAAACTGTTTTTT.

The V gene is TRBV6-5, the J gene TRBJ2-7; perhaps TRBD1 as D (7 bases). V gave up 10 bases and J gave up 2 bases, with 9 bases separating them. The germline CDR1 and CDR2 sequences are MNHEY and SVGAGI. The CDR3 loop spans 11 amino acids. CDR3 residues: CATRGAYEQYF. The CDR3 DNA is TGTGCCACCAGGGGGGCCTACGAGCAGTACTTC.

V and J are TRBV5-1 and TRBJ1-2; 7 bases align to TRBD1. This CDR3 region has 14 residues. Germline V lookup: CDR1 SGHRS, CDR2 YFSETQ. Germline trimming cut 6 bases from V and 2 bases from J; bases unmatched to any gene: 7. The CDR3 is CASKLTGTNYGYTF. The CDR3 DNA reads as TGCGCCAGCAAGCTGACAGGGACGAACTATGGCTACACCTTC.

V and J are TRBV7-2 and TRBJ1-3, with 7 bases fitting TRBD1. The CDR3 runs 15 residues. The germline V gene encodes CDR1 SGHTA and CDR2 FQGNSA. V was pared by 6 bases and J by 0 bases, with 5 bases of the junction left unmatched. In DNA form, the CDR3 reads TGTGCCAGCAGATCCACAGGGGTCTCTGGAAACACCATATATTTT. Translated, it gives CASRSTGVSGNTIYF.

The rearrangement links TRBV6-2 or TRBV6-3 to TRBJ1-1; tentatively, D is TRBD1 (6 bases). The CDR3 consists of 14 residues. The V gene lost 2 bases and the J gene lost 1 base, with 8 bases spanning the gap. Germline V gives CDR1 MNHEY, CDR2 SVGEGT. CDR3 loop: CASSYLTGNTEAFF. The CDR3 DNA follows: TGTGCCAGCAGTTACCTGACAGGGAACACTGAAGCTTTCTTT.

The chain couples TRBV7-9 to TRBJ1-2, with D perhaps TRBD1 (6 bases). The CDR3 runs 15 residues. With 1 base removed from V and 8 bases from J, the gap between germline ends came to 17 bases. CDR1 SEHNR and CDR2 FQNEAQ come from the germline V gene (reference sequence). The CDR3: CASSLEGTGMEGYTF. The CDR3 coding sequence is TGTGCCAGCAGCTTAGAGGGCACAGGGATGGAAGGCTACACCTTC.

This clone was recorded a few times. The chain links TRBV11-2 to TRBJ2-2; 8 bases fit TRBD2. CDR1 SGHAT and CDR2 FQNNGV come from the germline V gene. V dropped 6 bases and J dropped 10; count of bases not matched to a gene: 16. This CDR3 contains 16 residues. CDR3 nucleotide sequence: TGTGCCAGCAGACCACAACTAGATCGGCGGGGGGAGGAGCTGTTTTTT. It yields the protein CASRPQLDRRGEELFF.

This chain connects TRBV5-1 to TRBJ2-5, with D perhaps TRBD2 (5 bases). From germline, CDR1 is SGHRS and CDR2 YFSETQ. This CDR3 contains 15 residues. Between the trimmed V and J ends, which lost 4 bases and 0 bases, there was a span of 13 bases. CDR3 sequence reads: CASSPIWEYQETQYF. In DNA form, the CDR3 reads TGCGCCAGCAGCCCGATTTGGGAGTACCAAGAGACCCAGTACTTC.

The rearrangement joins TRBV3-1 (or the pseudogene TRBV3-2) to TRBJ1-5; TRBD1 agrees at 7 bases. V shed 3 bases and J 1 base; nucleotides not matched to a gene: 9. CDR1 and CDR2 from the germline V gene are LGHDT and YNNKEL (reference sequence). This CDR3 spans 17 amino acids. DNA for the CDR3: TGTGCCAGCAGCCAGTCGTCAGGGGGGGGGAGCAATCAGCCCCAGCATTTT. Its translation: CASSQSSGGGSNQPQHF.

This chain joins TRBV7-9 and TRBJ1-2; 7 bases agree with TRBD1. Trimming at V came to 0 bases and at J to 6 bases, leaving 7 bases not matched to a gene. Germline assignment: CDR1 SEHNR and CDR2 FQNEAQ (reference sequence). This CDR3 is built from 15 residues. CDR3 protein: CASSLALGRGDGYTF. DNA of the CDR3: TGTGCCAGCAGCTTAGCGCTCGGCAGGGGGGATGGCTACACCTTC.

The gene calls are TRBV7-9 and TRBJ2-3; TRBD2 matches at 16 bases. Looked up from germline, CDR1 is SEHNR and CDR2 is FQNEAQ (reference sequence). Germline trimming cut 5 bases from V and 2 bases from J; bases unmatched to any gene: 7. The CDR3 covers 18 residues. The CDR3 coding sequence is TGTGCCAGCAGCCTTCGGGGACTAGCGGGGGGGCCCACAGATACGCAGTATTTT. Amino acid sequence: CASSLRGLAGGPTDTQYF. Looking up the rest from reference TRBV7-9 and TRBJ2-3 gives the full variable domain: DTGVSQNPRHKITKRGQNVTFRCDPISEHNRLYWYRQTLGQGPEFLTYFQNEAQLEKSRLLSDRFSAERPKGSFSTLEIQRTEQGDSAMYLCASSLRGLAGGPTDTQYFGPGTRLTVL.

V gene TRBV30 combines with J gene TRBJ2-5; weak D call: TRBD2 (6 bases). Per germline, CDR1 GTSNPN and CDR2 SVGIG (reference sequence). This CDR3 has 12 amino acids. Trimming left V 3 bases short and J 5 bases short, with 10 bases between. The CDR3 is CAWSRDSETQYF. The CDR3 DNA reads as TGTGCCTGGAGCAGGGACTCTGAGACCCAGTACTTC.

In regard to this clone: The DNA is omitted, as the CDR3 cannot be located on it reliably, and the CDR3 follows TCRdb's listing. The rearrangement joins TRBV21-1 to TRBJ1-2. TRBV21-1 constitutes a pseudogene. Counting both end residues, the CDR3 totals 17 amino acids. CDR3 residues: CASSKRVGRGANYGYTF.

The chain employs TRBV28 and TRBJ1-4, with D unresolved. The CDR3 covers 11 residues. V lost 3 bases and J lost 8, with 4 bases in between. The germline CDR1 and CDR2 sequences are MDHEN and SYDVKM. In nucleotides, the CDR3 is TGTGCCAGCAGTTTGGGAGAAAAACTGTTTTTT. Its translation: CASSLGEKLFF.

This clone came up once. The J gene is TRBJ2-1, the V gene TRBV7-8; D possibly corresponds to TRBD2 (5 bases). V was trimmed by 4 bases and J by 2 bases, leaving 15 bases between them. The CDR3 is made up of 16 amino acids. Germline-derived CDR1 and CDR2 are SGHVS and FQNEAQ. This chain's CDR3 is CASSYTGITAYNEQFF. In nucleotides, the CDR3 is TGTGCCAGCAGCTACACCGGGATCACGGCCTACAATGAGCAGTTCTTC.

Turning to this clone: This CDR3 is also generated by other DNA sequences in the sample. The chain has TRBV12-3 or TRBV12-4 and TRBJ1-2; no firm D call. V lost 0 bases and J 6 bases, leaving 5 bases between the germline ends. The CDR3 totals 12 residues. The chain's CDR3 is CASSLAGHGYTF. CDR3 in DNA: TGTGCCAGCAGTTTAGCAGGCCATGGCTACACCTTC.

The J gene is TRBJ2-1, the V gene TRBV7-3; D perhaps matches TRBD2 (5 bases). The CDR3 runs 16 residues. V dropped 5 bases and J dropped 0 bases, with 14 bases sitting between them. From germline, CDR1 is SGHTA and CDR2 FQGTGA. The CDR3 nucleotides read TGTGCCAGCAGCCCACGGACGGGGAGCTCCTACAATGAGCAGTTCTTC. Its protein product is CASSPRTGSSYNEQFF.

V gene TRBV27 combines with J gene TRBJ2-7, with D possibly matching TRBD1 (6 bases). The CDR3 sequence is 16 residues long. V was shortened by 5 bases and J by 0 bases, with 17 bases between the two germline ends. Germline CDR1 and CDR2: MNHEY and SMNVEV (reference sequence). The CDR3 DNA follows: TGTGCCAGCAGTCTCCCTAGACAGGTCCCCTCCTACGAGCAGTACTTC. This gives the protein CASSLPRQVPSYEQYF.

This clone has just one count. J is TRBJ2-1 and V is TRBV21-1. TRBV21-1 is designated a pseudogene. The CDR3 sequence is 14 residues long. In DNA form, the CDR3 reads TGTGCCAGCGCCCGGACCCACCAACAATATGAGCAGTTCTTC. It specifies CASARTHQQYEQFF.

This chain joins TRBV30 and TRBJ2-7; 8 bases are shared with TRBD1. The CDR3 consists of 12 residues. The V segment lost 7 bases and the J segment 2 bases; nucleotides outside the gene matches: 4. The V gene's germline CDR1 is GTSNPN and CDR2 SVGIG (reference sequence). The CDR3 here is CASRQGPYEQYF. The CDR3 nucleotides are TGTGCCTCCAGACAGGGGCCCTACGAGCAGTACTTC.

The chain recombines TRBV7-2 with TRBJ2-1; 10 bases line up with TRBD1. CDR3 length: 14 amino acids. The germline V gene encodes CDR1 SGHTA and CDR2 FQGNSA. V lost 5 bases to trimming and J lost 7 bases; unmatched junction nucleotides: 5. For the CDR3, the DNA is TGTGCCAGCAGCCCGACAGGGGGCAGGAATGAGCAGTTCTTC. Translating gives CASSPTGGRNEQFF.

The rearrangement links TRBV3-1 (or the pseudogene TRBV3-2) to TRBJ2-7, with D maybe TRBD2 (7 bases). The ends were cut back, 7 bases at V and 3 bases at J, with 19 bases in the middle. The CDR3 extends over 15 amino acids. Germline V gives CDR1 LGHDT, CDR2 YNNKEL (reference sequence). The CDR3 DNA reads as TGTGCCAGCACCCCAACGGGGGGCAGGGGCTACGAGCAGTACTTC. Its protein is CASTPTGGRGYEQYF.

The V call is TRBV2, the J call TRBJ1-4; D remains ambiguous. Looked up from germline, CDR1 is SNHLY and CDR2 is FYNNEI. The CDR3 consists of 12 residues. V was cut by 6 bases and J by 5 bases, with 7 bases left in between. The CDR3 region is CASRGANEKLFF. CDR3 bases: TGTGCCAGCAGGGGCGCGAATGAAAAACTGTTTTTT. Full variable domain (outside the CDR3, taken from reference TRBV2 and TRBJ1-4): EPEVTQTPSHQVTQMGQEVILRCVPISNHLYFYWYRQILGQKVEFLVSFYNNEISEKSEIFDDQFSVERPDGSNFTLKIRSTKLEDSAMYFCASRGANEKLFFGSGTQLSVL.

This sequence joins TRBV6-2 or TRBV6-3 and TRBJ1-5; D remains unclear. Trimming took 0 bases from V and 9 from J, leaving 9 bases between them. The CDR3 covers 13 residues. Germline assignment: CDR1 MNHEY and CDR2 SVGEGT. The DNA for the CDR3 is TGTGCCAGCAGTTACTCATTCCGTTTGCCCCAGCATTTT. As protein: CASSYSFRLPQHF.

This sequence joins TRBV2 and TRBJ1-4; possibly TRBD1 for D (6 bases). This CDR3 contains 12 residues. V was cut by 7 bases and J by 8 bases, with 11 bases left in between. Germline V gene data show CDR1 as SNHLY and CDR2 as FYNNEI. CDR3 sequence reads: CASTGDVEKLFF. CDR3 bases: TGTGCCAGCACAGGGGACGTAGAAAAACTGTTTTTT.